The clone carrying this TCR beta chain was seen only a few times. What it binds is unknown. Unique molecular identifiers were incorporated during preparation of the TCRbeta library. Via MiXCR, TCRdb re-called the PCR reads, giving one row per CDR3 protein. Of around 490,000 distinct CDR3 sequences detected, about 10% appear once; the ten largest clones hold 14%. Trimming took 8 bases from V and 2 from J, leaving 9 bases between them. Germline V gene lookup returns CDR1 MNHEY and CDR2 SMNVEV (reference sequence). The length of the CDR3 is 12 residues. The data originate from a study of T-cell reconstitution after alpha-beta-depleted transplantation in children. The study, taken as a whole, reports: The main origin of T-cell counts and diversity one year after transplant was newly produced T cells. After transplant, high TCRbeta diversity at day 60 in some patients arose from surviving recipient T cells and thymic progenitors.

The chain couples TRBV27 to TRBJ1-1; D gene unclear. The source material was PBMCs, mostly from graft donor cells, sampled 180 days after TCRalphabeta/CD19-depleted stem cell transplant. This receptor was obtained from a female patient aged 2-10 years who had a stem cell transplant for aplastic anemia, so the T cells may come from the graft donor. CDR3 in DNA: TGTGCCAGCGGAAAGATAAACACTGAAGCTTTCTTT. It codes for CASGKINTEAFF.